This T cell receptor beta chain was observed in a study of cytomegalovirus exposure and HLA in healthy donors. Study results and limitations: Segments of the TCR beta V type were, in most cases, productive about 90% or about 30% of the time in an earlier analysis. Reportedly, diagnosis of cytomegalovirus status by the classifier showed high specificity and sensitivity. A later analysis found common viral pathogens apparently linked to several of the most significant clusters. CMV serostatus was the sole immune exposure information available.

It was with 60 Vbeta and 13 Jbeta primers that the PCR ran. This table comes from immunoSEQ multiplex PCR, and its TCRdb copy is limited to in-frame clones, with some not included. The table includes roughly 97,000 clones, roughly 73% detected once. The CDR3 contains 15 residues. Germline trimming cut 6 bases from V and 3 bases from J; bases unmatched to any gene: 10. CDR1 and CDR2 from the germline V gene are SGHKS and YYEKEE (reference sequence). To note about this clone: Its antigen is currently unknown.

The TCR comes from a man between 40 and 49 years old in good health and CMV-seronegative. The specimen sequenced was PBMCs. The V call is TRBV5-5, the J call TRBJ2-5; TRBD2 agrees at 8 bases. Here the CDR3 reads CASTSRRGGEETQYF. The CDR3 nucleotides read TGTGCCAGCACCTCCCGCCGGGGGGGGGAAGAGACCCAGTACTTC.